The 22 T cell receptor beta chains listed next were all sequenced from one sample in a study of low-dose radiotherapy and immunotherapy resistance in tumors. Time point in this sample: after trial treatment. The treatment denotes: LDRT plus nivolumab, ipilimumab, low-dose cyclophosphamide and aspirin (RACIN trial). Alpha and beta chains were covered, as first-strand cDNA relied on TRAV- and TRBV-specific primers. With a V-primer adapter and a constant-region primer, TCRs were amplified for 20 to 25 PCR cycles. In TCRdb, the reads were re-called with MiXCR into one record per CDR3 protein. Of approximately 80,000 distinct CDR3 sequences in the sample, around a sixth were seen once. The specimen was PBMCs, collected after low-dose radiotherapy plus immunotherapy. The source is a male donor with prostate cancer.

This chain connects TRBV5-4 to TRBJ2-3; the match to TRBD2 covers 12 bases. Germline V gene lookup returns CDR1 SGHNT and CDR2 YYREEE (reference sequence). The CDR3 extends over 17 amino acids. Trimming took 4 bases from V and 4 from J; bases not matched to a gene: 10. CDR3 in amino acids: CASSRPLAGGIADTQYF. CDR3 nucleotide sequence: TGTGCCAGCAGCAGACCACTAGCGGGAGGTATAGCAGATACGCAGTATTTT.

This clonotype was found many times. The chain recombines TRBV24-1 with TRBJ2-7, with D possibly being TRBD1 (5 bases). V lost 7 bases to trimming and J lost 1 base, with 28 bases between them. This CDR3 is built from 19 residues. Germline lookup yields CDR1 KGHDR and CDR2 SFDVKD. The CDR3 region is CATRSLFQGWEPPSYEQYF. DNA of the CDR3: TGTGCCACCAGATCCTTATTCCAGGGATGGGAACCACCTTCCTACGAGCAGTACTTC.

The rearrangement links TRBV6-2 or TRBV6-3 to TRBJ1-3; D not resolved. The CDR3 length is 11 residues. Germline CDR1 and CDR2: MNHEY and SVGEGT. V was cut by 7 bases and J by 4 bases, with 5 bases left in between. The CDR3 loop is CASNQGNTIYF. CDR3 nucleotide sequence: TGTGCCAGCAACCAAGGAAACACCATATATTTT.

This clonotype was observed many times. The J gene is TRBJ2-1, the V gene TRBV20-1; D uncertain. The V gene's germline CDR1 is DFQATT and CDR2 SNEGSKA (reference sequence). The CDR3 totals 12 residues. Deletions cut 1 base from V and 10 bases from J, with 11 bases between. The CDR3 is CSARVYLGEQFF. CDR3 nucleotides: TGCAGTGCTAGAGTCTACTTAGGCGAGCAGTTCTTC.

To note about this clonotype: This likely traces to a read error, being one base from a far larger clone. The rearrangement joins TRBV6-1 to TRBJ2-1; D is possibly TRBD1 or TRBD2 (5 bases each). The CDR3 contains 14 residues. Germline V lookup: CDR1 MNHNS, CDR2 SASEGT. Trimming pared 2 bases from V and 10 bases from J, leaving 15 bases between. Written as DNA, the CDR3 is TGTGCCAGCAGTGAATGGGACGGGACCTACGAGCAGTTCTTC. Its protein product is CASSEWDGTYEQFF.

Concerning this clonotype itself: Only one base separates this from a far larger clonotype, so it likely reflects a read error. This rearrangement joins TRBV28 to TRBJ2-1; D is perhaps TRBD1 (6 bases). Trimming removed 8 bases from V and 10 bases from J, with 21 bases in between. CDR1 is MDHEN, CDR2 SYDVKM, per germline. The CDR3 totals 14 residues. CDR3 sequence (DNA): TGTGCCAGCTCTAGACTTGGACAGATCTACGAGCAGTTCTTC. It specifies CASSRLGQIYEQFF.

This clonotype has only a few counts. The rearrangement links TRBV10-3 to TRBJ2-7; 8 nucleotides agree with TRBD2. Germline-derived CDR1 and CDR2 are ENHRY and SYGVKD. CDR3 length equals 14 residues. The ends lost 4 bases at V and 6 bases at J; junction bases unmatched: 8. Here the CDR3 reads CAISGREALGEQYF. CDR3 coding DNA: TGTGCCATCAGTGGGCGGGAGGCCCTGGGCGAGCAGTACTTC.

This clonotype occurred many times. The gene calls are TRBV30 and TRBJ2-3; D is uncertain. V was cut by 4 bases and J by 0 bases, with 5 bases left in between. The CDR3 totals 12 residues. CDR1 and CDR2 (germline): GTSNPN, SVGIG (reference sequence). The DNA of the CDR3 is TGTGCCTGGACCGGGAGCACAGATACGCAGTATTTT. It is translated as CAWTGSTDTQYF. The complete variable domain, with remaining parts taken from reference TRBV30 and TRBJ2-3, reads SQTIHQWPATLVQPVGSPLSLECTVEGTSNPNLYWYRQAAGRGLQLLFYSVGIGQISSEVPQNLSASRPQDRQFILSSKKLLLSDSGFYLCAWTGSTDTQYFGPGTRLTVL.

This clonotype was found many times. The CDR3 loop reads CASSQDRVYTF. The CDR3 nucleotides read TGTGCCAGCAGCCAAGATCGGGTCTACACCTTC. The chain couples TRBV3-1 to TRBJ1-2; D is unresolved. The CDR3 is 11 amino acids. The V and J ends lost 0 bases and 10 bases respectively, with 6 bases between them. CDR1 and CDR2 (germline): LGHDT, YNNKEL (reference sequence).

This clonotype occurred many times. The chain has TRBV23-1 and TRBJ2-2, with 9 bases lining up with TRBD1. TRBV23-1 is designated an ORF whose function remains uncertain. The CDR3 consists of 17 residues. J lost 2 bases, V lost 3 bases, and 7 bases had no gene match. CDR3 nucleotides: TGCGCCAGCAGTCATATGGGACAGGGCGCTAACACCGGGGAGCTGTTTTTT. It specifies CASSHMGQGANTGELFF.

This clonotype occurred many times. The chain joins TRBV6-5 to TRBJ2-5; 9 nucleotides match TRBD1. The CDR3 covers 15 residues. CDR1 and CDR2 from the germline V gene are MNHEY and SVGAGI. With 5 bases clipped from V and 2 bases from J, the junction kept 6 bases outside the gene matches. CDR3 nucleotides: TGTGCCAGCAGTCAACAGGGGGCGCGGCAAGAGACCCAGTACTTC. Translating gives CASSQQGARQETQYF.

This clonotype was recorded at least ten times. The rearrangement uses TRBV30 and TRBJ2-5; TRBD2 might be the D (5 bases). CDR1 and CDR2 from the germline V gene are GTSNPN and SVGIG (reference sequence). Deletions cut 2 bases from V and 5 bases from J, with 27 bases between. The CDR3 extends over 18 amino acids. Written as DNA, the CDR3 is TGTGCCTGGAGTTGGGAACCCTTGGATTGGAAGCGGAGGGAGACCCAGTACTTC. Translation: CAWSWEPLDWKRRETQYF.

This clonotype was detected ten times or more. The junction shows a germline mismatch at one end, possibly a read error. The chain is built from TRBV5-1 and TRBJ2-1; D gene unclear. Germline loops: CDR1 SGHRS, CDR2 YFSETQ. The CDR3 loop spans 15 amino acids. The CDR3 sequence is CASSLGRTAGHEQFF. CDR3 DNA: TGTGCCAGCAGCTTAGGACGGACGGCTGGGCATGAGCAGTTCTTC.

This clonotype was recorded many times. The rearrangement links TRBV12-3 or TRBV12-4 to TRBJ2-5; D remains unclear. V lost 6 bases and J 3 bases, leaving 20 bases between the germline ends. The CDR3 extends over 16 amino acids. DNA for the CDR3: TGTGCCAGCAGCCCCACACACCGGTTGGTAGAAGAGACCCAGTACTTC. Its translation: CASSPTHRLVEETQYF.

This clonotype was counted at least ten times. The V and J genes are TRBV11-3 and TRBJ2-1; 10 nucleotides align to TRBD2. Germline V gene sequence: CDR1 SGHNT, CDR2 YENEEA. This CDR3 comprises 18 residues. Trimming removed 1 base from V and 5 bases from J; junction bases left unmatched: 11. CDR3 bases: TGTGCCAGCAGCTTAGGCCTAGCGGGAGTAGGGGGGAACAATGAGCAGTTCTTC. Its translation is CASSLGLAGVGGNNEQFF.

Ten or more counts support this clonotype. This sequence joins TRBV3-1 and TRBJ2-3; D unclear. Germline V lookup: CDR1 LGHDT, CDR2 YNNKEL (reference sequence). V lost 4 bases and J lost 2, with 4 bases in between. CDR3 length: 12 amino acids. The CDR3 here is CASSLNTDTQYF. The CDR3, as DNA: TGTGCCAGCAGCCTCAACACAGATACGCAGTATTTT.

This clonotype was seen at least ten times. J is TRBJ2-1 and V is TRBV6-1; unclear D gene. The V and J ends lost 5 bases and 5 bases respectively, with 13 bases between them. The CDR3 sequence is 14 residues long. The germline gives CDR1 MNHNS, CDR2 SASEGT. The CDR3 DNA reads TGTGCCAGCAGTTTGTTAGGCCTTAACAATGAGCAGTTCTTC. As protein: CASSLLGLNNEQFF.

This rearrangement joins TRBV30 to TRBJ2-7, with 14 bases aligning to TRBD2. The trim removed 3 bases at V and 6 bases at J, leaving 4 bases unmatched. CDR3 length equals 14 residues. Germline-derived CDR1 and CDR2 are GTSNPN and SVGIG (reference sequence). Here the CDR3 reads CAWRMGLAGVEQYF. The CDR3 DNA sequence: TGTGCCTGGAGGATGGGACTAGCGGGGGTCGAGCAGTACTTC.

The chain uses TRBV2 and TRBJ2-4, with TRBD2 as a possible D gene (5 bases). Trimming pared 3 bases from V and 9 bases from J, leaving 18 bases between. CDR3 size: 15 residues. CDR1 and CDR2 from the germline V gene are SNHLY and FYNNEI. CDR3 residues: CASSEEAVLRGIQYF. As DNA, the CDR3 is TGTGCCAGCAGTGAGGAGGCCGTCCTTCGTGGCATTCAGTACTTC.

This clonotype showed up many times. The CDR3 DNA reads as TGTGCCAGCAGAGAGGGACAGGAGCTGCTCTCTGGGGCCAACGTCCTGACTTTC. It is translated as CASREGQELLSGANVLTF. The V and J genes are TRBV28 and TRBJ2-6; the match to TRBD1 covers 8 bases. The V and J ends lost 6 bases and 0 bases, in that order; junction bases with no gene match: 10. Germline CDR1 reads MDHEN; CDR2 reads SYDVKM. The CDR3 has 18 residues.

This clonotype was counted at least ten times. This chain joins TRBV7-2 and TRBJ2-1, with 7 bases fitting TRBD2. The germline gives CDR1 SGHTA, CDR2 FQGNSA. The CDR3 loop spans 16 amino acids. Losses at the gene ends were 2 bases for V and 6 bases for J; bases not matched to a gene: 10. The CDR3 protein is CASSLLGGRTSNEQFF. The CDR3 DNA is TGTGCCAGCAGCTTACTCGGGGGAAGGACTAGCAATGAGCAGTTCTTC.

This clonotype was seen only a few times. The V and J genes are TRBV24-1 and TRBJ2-5; D is unresolved. The CDR3 totals 15 residues. Germline values: CDR1 KGHDR, CDR2 SFDVKD. V was shortened by 1 base and J by 1 base, with 9 bases between the two germline ends. The CDR3 DNA follows: TGTGCCACCAGTGATTTCAAGGCAGCCCAAGAGACCCAGTACTTC. It codes for CATSDFKAAQETQYF.